The 19 T cell receptor beta chains listed next were all sequenced from one sample in a study of blood T cell repertoires in COVID-19. Assay used: immunoSEQ multiplex PCR; TCRdb lists only in-frame clones, some missing. The sample holds approximately 360,000 clones; around 89% are singletons and the top ten take roughly 1.2%. Material: peripheral blood. The receptors derive from a man between 40 and 49 years old with acute or convalescent COVID-19.

This chain uses TRBV4-1 with TRBJ1-2, with 12 bases aligning to TRBD1. The V and J ends lost 4 bases and 7 bases, in that order; junction bases with no gene match: 10. The CDR3 totals 16 residues. Germline loops: CDR1 MGHRA, CDR2 YSYEKL. DNA for the CDR3: TGCGCCAGCAGCCGATGGGGGACAGGGGGCGAGGGTGGCTACACCTTC. Protein: CASSRWGTGGEGGYTF.

The chain couples TRBV25-1 to TRBJ2-5; TRBD2 is a possible D gene (5 bases). V lost 3 bases and J lost 5, with 10 bases in between. Germline lookup yields CDR1 MGHDK and CDR2 SYGVNS. The CDR3 is 13 residues long. The CDR3 protein is CASSEEVVETQYF. The CDR3 DNA reads TGTGCCAGCAGTGAGGAGGTTGTGGAGACCCAGTACTTC.

This clone was observed once. The chain is built from TRBV18 and TRBJ1-3, with 7 nucleotides matching TRBD1. The CDR3 runs to 16 residues. Trimming removed 6 bases from V and 1 base from J; junction bases left unmatched: 9. CDR1 and CDR2 (germline): KGHSH, LQKENI. The CDR3 region is CASSQGVLNSGNTIYF. The CDR3 DNA reads TGTGCCAGCTCTCAGGGGGTCCTGAATTCTGGAAACACCATATATTTT.

The chain links TRBV5-1 to TRBJ2-3; 10 bases fit TRBD2. Trimming cost V 4 bases and J 3 bases; bases outside gene matches: 8. The CDR3 sequence is 16 residues long. CDR1 is SGHRS and CDR2 is YFSETQ in the germline V gene. The CDR3 is CASSTWASGSTDTQYF. The CDR3 nucleotides are TGCGCCAGCAGCACGTGGGCTAGCGGGAGTACAGATACGCAGTATTTT.

The sample holds one count of this clone. CDR3 residues: CATVPPSYNEQFF. The CDR3 DNA is TGTGCCACAGTACCGCCGTCCTACAATGAGCAGTTCTTC. The chain uses TRBV21-1 and TRBJ2-1; the D call in the table, TRBD1, was not verified against the DNA. TRBV21-1 is labeled a pseudogene. CDR3 length equals 13 residues.

V gene TRBV11-2 combines with J gene TRBJ2-2; possible D gene TRBD1, 6 bases. The CDR3 loop spans 13 amino acids. The germline V gene has CDR1 SGHAT and CDR2 FQNNGV. With 5 bases removed from V and 5 bases from J, the gap between germline ends came to 9 bases. CDR3 bases: TGTGCCAGCAGCCAACAGGGAACCGGGGAGCTGTTTTTT. Translated, it gives CASSQQGTGELFF.

V is TRBV9 and J is TRBJ2-1, with 13 bases that match TRBD2. The CDR3 covers 16 residues. CDR1 and CDR2 from the germline V gene are SGDLS and YYNGEE. V lost 4 bases, J lost 9 bases, and 10 bases stayed unmatched. CDR3 in amino acids: CASSPRLAGGVVEQFF. In DNA, the CDR3 is TGTGCCAGCAGCCCGAGACTAGCGGGAGGAGTAGTTGAGCAGTTCTTC.

The chain employs TRBV18 and TRBJ1-5, with 8 bases that match TRBD1. Germline-derived CDR1 and CDR2 are KGHSH and LQKENI. Trimming removed 2 bases from V and 4 bases from J; junction bases left unmatched: 4. The CDR3 runs 15 residues. The CDR3: CASSPSTGANQPQHF. In DNA, the CDR3 is TGTGCCAGCTCACCATCGACAGGGGCAAATCAGCCCCAGCATTTT.

The V call is TRBV5-1, the J call TRBJ1-1; possibly TRBD1 for D (5 bases). Trimming took 4 bases from V and 5 from J, leaving 18 bases between them. CDR1 and CDR2 from the germline V gene are SGHRS and YFSETQ. This CDR3 is built from 15 residues. CDR3 in DNA: TGCGCCAGCAGCCCACAGACGGCCCGGGGGACTGAAGCTTTCTTT. Protein product: CASSPQTARGTEAFF. The whole variable domain, filled in from reference TRBV5-1 and TRBJ1-1, reads KAGVTQTPRYLIKTRGQQVTLSCSPISGHRSVSWYQQTPGQGLQFLFEYFSETQRNKGNFPGRFSGRQFSNSRSEMNVSTLELGDSALYLCASSPQTARGTEAFFGQGTRLTVV.

This rearrangement joins TRBV28 to TRBJ2-1; 15 bases fit TRBD2. The CDR3 has 14 amino acids. Per the germline V gene, CDR1 is MDHEN and CDR2 is SYDVKM. V dropped 5 bases and J dropped 8; count of bases not matched to a gene: 1. In DNA form, the CDR3 reads TGTGCCAGCAGTGGACTAGCGGGGGGGCATGAGCAGTTCTTC. Amino acid sequence: CASSGLAGGHEQFF. The variable domain in full, completed from reference TRBV28 and TRBJ2-1, reads DVKVTQSSRYLVKRTGEKVFLECVQDMDHENMFWYRQDPGLGLRLIYFSYDVKMKEKGDIPEGYSVSREKKERFSLILESASTNQTSMYLCASSGLAGGHEQFFGPGTRLTVL.

The chain uses TRBV7-9 and TRBJ2-7; TRBD2 agrees at 11 bases. This CDR3 contains 15 residues. Germline CDR1 reads SEHNR; CDR2 reads FQNEAQ (reference sequence). V dropped 5 bases and J dropped 3; count of bases not matched to a gene: 6. The CDR3 loop reads CASSLTSGSSYEQYF. CDR3 coding DNA: TGTGCCAGCAGCCTTACTAGCGGGAGTAGCTACGAGCAGTACTTC.

V is TRBV4-2 and J is TRBJ1-2; a weak D match, TRBD1 (6 bases). The length of the CDR3 is 15 residues. Trimming removed 4 bases at V and 2 bases at J, with 14 bases between. Germline values: CDR1 LGHNA, CDR2 YNFKEQ. The CDR3 DNA reads as TGTGCCAGCAGCCTACCTATTACAGGGAACTATGGCTACACCTTC. Residues: CASSLPITGNYGYTF.

The chain links TRBV7-2 to TRBJ2-5; TRBD2 is a possible D gene (6 bases). Germline V gene sequence: CDR1 SGHTA, CDR2 FQGNSA. Trimming removed 1 base at V and 3 bases at J, with 6 bases between. The length of the CDR3 is 13 residues. The CDR3 DNA reads TGTGCCAGCAGCTTAGGGGGGGAAGAGACCCAGTACTTC. Protein sequence: CASSLGGEETQYF.

The rearrangement joins TRBV10-2 to TRBJ1-2, with a weak D call TRBD1 (5 bases). The CDR3 has 16 residues. The germline CDR1 and CDR2 sequences are WSHSY and SAAADI. The V gene lost 2 bases and the J gene lost 5 bases, with 18 bases spanning the gap. The CDR3 region is CASSEVSGGGRYGYTF. The CDR3 DNA follows: TGCGCCAGCAGTGAGGTCAGCGGCGGGGGAAGATATGGCTACACCTTC.

This clone has more than one count but fewer than ten. This sequence joins TRBV6-4 and TRBJ1-4; no clear D. The CDR3 is 14 residues long. The V end lost 6 bases, the J end lost 5 bases, and 13 bases lay between the germline ends. CDR1 is MRHNA and CDR2 is SNTAGT in the germline V gene. CDR3 residues: CASRRAEWNEKLFF. Written as DNA, the CDR3 is TGTGCCAGCAGGAGGGCGGAATGGAATGAAAAACTGTTTTTT.

CDR3 DNA sequence: TGTGCCAGTAGTGGCTTCGGACAGGAAGCTAACTATGGCTACACCTTC. Translating it yields CASSGFGQEANYGYTF. The V and J genes are TRBV19 and TRBJ1-2; TRBD1 aligns across 7 bases. In germline, CDR1 is LNHDA, CDR2 SQIVND (reference sequence). This CDR3 region has 16 residues. J gave up 0 bases and V 5 bases, and 9 bases lay outside the gene matches.

This sequence joins TRBV6-1 and TRBJ1-1, with a tentative D call TRBD1 (5 bases). The CDR3 is made up of 18 amino acids. Germline lookup yields CDR1 MNHNS and CDR2 SASEGT. The ends were cut back, 2 bases at V and 4 bases at J, with 23 bases in the middle. DNA of the CDR3: TGTGCCAGCAGTGAAAATCTAAAGTGGACCGCGGGGGGCACTGAAGCTTTCTTT. Translation gives CASSENLKWTAGGTEAFF.

The chain combines TRBV6-5 with TRBJ1-6, with 7 bases that match TRBD1. J gave up 7 bases and V 3 bases, and 6 bases lay outside the gene matches. Germline V gives CDR1 MNHEY, CDR2 SVGAGI. There are 15 residues in the CDR3. The CDR3 DNA reads TGTGCCAGCAGTTATGGTCCAGGGGGGAATTCACCCCTCCACTTT. It is translated as CASSYGPGGNSPLHF.

V and J are TRBV4-3 and TRBJ1-2; D not certain. CDR1 is LGHNA and CDR2 is YSLEER in the germline V gene. Trimming removed 4 bases from V and 8 bases from J, with 20 bases in between. The CDR3 sequence is 15 residues long. CDR3 nucleotide sequence: TGCGCCAGCAGCCCCAACAGCGGGAGGGAGCAAGGCTACACCTTC. It yields the protein CASSPNSGREQGYTF.